This T cell receptor (beta chain) was recovered during a study of T-cell reconstitution after alpha-beta-depleted transplantation in children. Study conclusions and caveats: Several hundred expanded graft clones reportedly supplied alpha-beta T cells about two months after transplant. T-cell counts and diversity at one year post-transplant came mainly from newly produced T cells. Where some patients showed high TCRbeta diversity at day 60, it came from recipient T cells and thymic progenitors that had survived.

This clonotype has at least ten counts. Its antigen remains unknown. The CDR3 totals 15 residues. V lost 2 bases, J lost 6 bases, and 11 bases lay in between. From germline, CDR1 is MDHEN and CDR2 SYDVKM. TCRbeta library construction was performed incorporating unique molecular identifiers. TCRdb called the PCR reads again in MiXCR, with one record for every CDR3 protein. The data show hundreds of thousands of distinct CDR3 sequences, with over 9.5% seen just once and 7.5% held by the top ten. The clonotype originates from a boy less than two years old with acute myeloid leukemia, due to receive a stem cell transplant. The source material was PBMCs, sampled before TCRalphabeta/CD19-depleted stem cell transplant. The chain employs TRBV28 and TRBJ1-6; tentative D call: TRBD1 (5 bases). The CDR3 loop reads CASSLSGGGNSPLHF. CDR3 sequence (DNA): TGTGCCAGCAGTTTAAGTGGGGGGGGTAATTCACCCCTCCACTTT.